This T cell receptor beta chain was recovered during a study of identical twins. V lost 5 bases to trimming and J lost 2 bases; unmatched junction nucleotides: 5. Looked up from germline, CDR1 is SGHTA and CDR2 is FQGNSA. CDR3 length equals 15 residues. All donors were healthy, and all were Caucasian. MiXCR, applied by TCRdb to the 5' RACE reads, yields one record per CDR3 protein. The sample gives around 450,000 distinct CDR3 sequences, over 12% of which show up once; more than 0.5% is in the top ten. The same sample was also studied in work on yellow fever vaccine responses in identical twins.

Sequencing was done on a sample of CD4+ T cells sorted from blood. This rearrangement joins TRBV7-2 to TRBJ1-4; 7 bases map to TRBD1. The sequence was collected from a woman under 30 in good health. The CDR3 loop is CASSAYRGTNEKLFF. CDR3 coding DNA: TGTGCCAGCAGCGCATACAGGGGTACTAATGAAAAACTGTTTTTT.